This TCR beta chain was found in a study of blood T cell repertoires in COVID-19. The CDR3 extends over 11 amino acids. V shed 5 bases, J shed 8 bases, and the junction held 6 bases outside the gene matches. Germline CDR1 and CDR2: GTSNPN and SVGIG (reference sequence). Original analysis: Amplification of reference gene primers provided the estimated nucleated cell counts. Some clones are missing from TCRdb's copy, which holds only in-frame ones; the method was immunoSEQ multiplex PCR. For V, J and clone size, that table is used; D and trimming come from the DNA. The sample has about 70,000 clones, roughly 80% seen once.

The sequence was collected from a woman aged 60-70 years with acute or convalescent COVID-19. The specimen sequenced was peripheral blood. V usage is TRBV30 and J usage is TRBJ2-7, with 7 bases identical to TRBD1. The CDR3 region has the DNA TGTGCCTGGCCTAAACAGGGGCAGCAGTACTTC. Amino acids: CAWPKQGQQYF.